The TCR beta chain under discussion was sequenced for a study of T cell responses to AZD1222 COVID-19 vaccine. Clones were sequenced by immunoSEQ multiplex PCR, and TCRdb holds only the in-frame ones, with some missing. The sample yields about 53,000 clones, roughly 86% seen once. V was trimmed by 3 bases and J by 7 bases, leaving 14 bases between them. This CDR3 has 15 amino acids. Germline V gives CDR1 SGDLS, CDR2 YYNGEE. This clone was detected only once. At the DNA level, this CDR3 is encoded by other sequences in the same sample as well. The origin of this receptor is an adult who received the AZD1222 COVID-19 vaccine. Material: peripheral blood, obtained 28 days after the second AZD1222 dose. V is TRBV9 and J is TRBJ1-6; no reliable D call. Here the CDR3 DNA reads TGTGCCAGCAGCGCCGCCGGGCGGGGAAATTCACCCCTCCACTTT. Amino acids: CASSAAGRGNSPLHF.